This TCR beta chain comes out of a study of blood T cell repertoires in COVID-19. Across the whole study: Some COVID-19 samples were acute and others convalescent; all came from the United States, Italy and Spain. From T cells, B-cell-depleted T cells, or PBMCs came the material, which was cDNA or gDNA.

As originally analysed: Estimation of nucleated cell counts relied on the amplification of reference gene primers. The method was immunoSEQ multiplex PCR; TCRdb's version includes in-frame clones alone and lacks a portion of them. V and J calls and clone size are as listed in that table; D and trimming were resolved from the DNA. Of about 170,000 clones listed, around 88% are singletons. As for this clone: Other DNA sequences in the sample encode the same CDR3.

With 0 bases clipped from V and 0 bases from J, the junction kept 3 bases outside the gene matches. CDR1 SGHRS and CDR2 YFSETQ come from the germline V gene. CDR3 length: 15 residues. The clonotype originates from a woman aged 70 to 79 who had recovered from COVID-19. V usage is TRBV5-1 and J usage is TRBJ2-7, with TRBD2 identical over 7 bases. The sequenced sample consisted of peripheral blood. The CDR3 protein is CASSLAGGSSYEQYF. In DNA, the CDR3 is TGCGCCAGCAGCTTGGCCGGCGGGAGCTCCTACGAGCAGTACTTC.